This T cell receptor (beta chain) was sequenced during a study of T-cell reconstitution after alpha-beta-depleted transplantation in children. TCRbeta library construction was performed incorporating unique molecular identifiers. TCRdb used MiXCR to reprocess the PCR reads, holding one entry per CDR3 protein. This table holds a few hundred thousand distinct CDR3 sequences, approximately 30% found once. This clonotype was recorded a few times. Its antigen is undetermined. A read error may be the cause here, since a much bigger clone is one base away. Per the germline V gene, CDR1 is ENHRY and CDR2 is SYGVKD. V lost 4 bases, J lost 3 bases, and 1 base stayed unmatched. The CDR3 runs 14 residues. Whole-study results and caveats: Surviving recipient T cells and thymic progenitors produced the high day-60 TCRbeta diversity seen in some patients. The main origin of T-cell counts and diversity one year after transplant was newly produced T cells. Where alpha-beta T cells came from about two months after transplant was reportedly several hundred expanded graft clones.

The V call is TRBV10-3, the J call TRBJ2-5, with 11 bases that match TRBD2. The sequenced sample was PBMCs, obtained before TCRalphabeta/CD19-depleted stem cell transplant. The TCR comes from a boy younger than two with Wiskott-Aldrich syndrome, due to receive a stem cell transplant. CDR3 loop: CAISGGLAEETQYF. The CDR3 DNA reads as TGTGCCATCAGTGGGGGACTAGCGGAAGAGACCCAGTACTTC.